Shown below are 14 T cell receptor beta chains from a single sample sequenced in a study of shared clonotypes between healthy human individuals. Only CD45RO-negative cells positively selected for CCR7 counted as naive CD8 cells, so terminally differentiated effector memory CD45RA+ cells were excluded. This table comes from immunoSEQ multiplex PCR, and its TCRdb copy is limited to in-frame clones, with some not included. The table shows under 2,000,000 clones, with just under 95% occurring only once. The sequenced sample was naive CD8+ T cells sorted from blood. Every receptor here comes from a young man in good health.

This clone was counted a few times. V gene TRBV7-9 combines with J gene TRBJ2-7; D ambiguous. V was shortened by 1 base and J by 3 bases, with 7 bases between the two germline ends. The CDR3 loop spans 13 amino acids. The germline CDR1 and CDR2 sequences are SEHNR and FQNEAQ (reference sequence). CDR3 residues: CASSLDWGYEQYF. The CDR3 DNA reads as TGTGCCAGCAGCTTAGACTGGGGCTACGAGCAGTACTTC.

The chain links TRBV5-1 to TRBJ2-1; a possible D gene is TRBD2 (5 bases). Germline lookup yields CDR1 SGHRS and CDR2 YFSETQ. V shed 0 bases and J shed 10 bases, with 11 bases lying between them. The CDR3 runs 13 residues. Written as DNA, the CDR3 is TGCGCCAGCAGCTTGGCCGGAGGTATAGAGCAGTTCTTC. It yields the protein CASSLAGGIEQFF.

The chain joins TRBV7-9 to TRBJ2-2; D is perhaps TRBD1 or TRBD2 (5 bases each). This CDR3 contains 14 residues. Trimming removed 1 base at V and 6 bases at J, with 9 bases between. CDR1 SEHNR and CDR2 FQNEAQ come from the germline V gene (reference sequence). CDR3 nucleotides: TGTGCCAGCAGCTTAGGAGGGGCATCCGGGGAGCTGTTTTTT. It is translated as CASSLGGASGELFF.

DNA for the CDR3: TGTGCCAGCAGCGGGCCGGCGGAGAACGAGCAGTACTTC. This translates into CASSGPAENEQYF. The rearrangement uses TRBV5-4 and TRBJ2-7; D uncertain. Per the germline V gene, CDR1 is SGHNT and CDR2 is YYREEE (reference sequence). The CDR3 is 13 residues long. With 4 bases removed from V and 5 bases from J, the gap between germline ends came to 13 bases.

The chain joins TRBV9 to TRBJ1-3; no clear D. V was clipped by 0 bases and J by 7 bases, with 20 bases between them. Germline-derived CDR1 and CDR2 are SGDLS and YYNGEE. This CDR3 spans 17 amino acids. The CDR3 protein is CASSVVEGPSELNTIYF. CDR3 in DNA: TGTGCCAGCAGCGTAGTTGAGGGCCCCTCTGAGTTGAACACCATATATTTT.

The chain uses TRBV7-9 and TRBJ2-5; 8 nucleotides align to TRBD1. The CDR3 spans 17 residues. V was pared by 4 bases and J by 1 base, with 11 bases of the junction left unmatched. The germline V gene encodes CDR1 SEHNR and CDR2 FQNEAQ (reference sequence). CDR3 coding DNA: TGTGCCAGCAGCTCGACCCGACAGGGGTTGATCCAAGAGACCCAGTACTTC. Amino acids: CASSSTRQGLIQETQYF.

The chain links TRBV27 to TRBJ2-6; D is undetermined. The V end was cut by 6 bases, the J end by 10 bases, with 22 bases between. Germline V gene sequence: CDR1 MNHEY, CDR2 SMNVEV (reference sequence). CDR3 length: 16 amino acids. The CDR3 sequence: CASRVSFDETPNVLTF. CDR3 bases: TGTGCCAGCAGGGTGTCTTTCGATGAGACACCGAACGTCCTGACTTTC.

This clone was counted once. This chain connects TRBV11-2 to TRBJ2-7; D is perhaps TRBD2 (5 bases). Germline V CDR1 and CDR2: SGHAT, FQNNGV. There are 14 residues in the CDR3. Trimming cost V 4 bases and J 5 bases, with 15 bases left between them. CDR3 protein: CASSSTDLEDEQYF. CDR3 nucleotide sequence: TGTGCCAGCAGCTCAACAGATCTGGAGGACGAGCAGTACTTC.

This sequence joins TRBV7-2 and TRBJ2-7; D may be TRBD2 (5 bases). Per germline, CDR1 SGHTA and CDR2 FQGNSA. This CDR3 has 14 amino acids. Trimming stripped 4 bases from V and 2 bases from J, with 12 bases between. Here the CDR3 DNA reads TGTGCCAGCAGCTCCCCGGGATCCGCCTACGAGCAGTACTTC. Residues: CASSSPGSAYEQYF. The whole variable domain, remainder taken from reference TRBV7-2 and TRBJ2-7, is GAGVSQSPSNKVTEKGKDVELRCDPISGHTALYWYRQSLGQGLEFLIYFQGNSAPDKSGLPSDRFSAERTGGSVSTLTIQRTQQEDSAVYLCASSSPGSAYEQYFGPGTRLTVT.

The chain combines TRBV29-1 with TRBJ2-7; unclear D gene. V was pared by 5 bases and J by 1 base, with 12 bases between. From germline, CDR1 is SQVTM and CDR2 ANQGSEA. The CDR3 runs 13 residues. The CDR3 is CSVLTTSSYEQYF. CDR3 nucleotides: TGCAGCGTTCTGACCACCTCGTCCTACGAGCAGTACTTC.

The V gene is TRBV4-1, the J gene TRBJ2-3; D is possibly TRBD1 (7 bases). Between the trimmed V and J ends, which lost 6 bases and 5 bases, there was a span of 21 bases. There are 16 residues in the CDR3. CDR1 is MGHRA and CDR2 is YSYEKL in the germline V gene. The chain's CDR3 is CASSFARGALGDTQYF. CDR3 nucleotide sequence: TGCGCCAGCAGTTTTGCCAGGGGGGCTTTAGGAGATACGCAGTATTTT.

V gene TRBV11-2 combines with J gene TRBJ2-7; D might be TRBD2 (5 bases). Germline V gene sequence: CDR1 SGHAT, CDR2 FQNNGV. The CDR3 consists of 14 residues. V gave up 3 bases and J gave up 3 bases, with 12 bases separating them. The CDR3 coding sequence is TGTGCCAGCAGCTTCGGCAGCGGTCACTACGAGCAGTACTTC. Protein sequence: CASSFGSGHYEQYF.

As concerns this clone: Within the sample, other DNA sequences also encode this same CDR3. This chain uses TRBV27 with TRBJ2-7; the match to TRBD2 covers 11 bases. The ends lost 5 bases at V and 3 bases at J; junction bases unmatched: 3. Germline loops: CDR1 MNHEY, CDR2 SMNVEV (reference sequence). This CDR3 comprises 14 residues. CDR3 protein: CASSTTSGGYEQYF. The DNA of the CDR3 is TGTGCCAGCAGTACAACTAGCGGGGGCTACGAGCAGTACTTC.

This sequence joins TRBV25-1 and TRBJ2-1; D ambiguous. The CDR3 sequence is 13 residues long. Germline lookup yields CDR1 MGHDK and CDR2 SYGVNS. Trimming took off 5 bases at V and 5 bases at J, with 10 bases between the two ends. The CDR3 DNA reads as TGTGCCAGCAGTCCCTCTGGGGACAATGAGCAGTTCTTC. The encoded protein is CASSPSGDNEQFF.